Listed below are T cell receptor beta chains from one sample, sequenced in a study of blood T cell repertoires in COVID-19. The protocol was immunoSEQ multiplex PCR, while the TCRdb copy is restricted to in-frame clones and leaves out a portion. The table lists 250,000 to 300,000 clones, approximately 90% of them singletons, with 2.3% in the top ten. Sequenced sample: PBMCs or T cells enriched from blood (not recorded which). All receptors come from a woman aged 40 to 55 with acute COVID-19. Each CDR3 is given with its conserved first and last residue. Fields, in order: clone size, D gene, CDR3 length, V gene, J gene, CDR3 protein, CDR3 DNA. D genes are given only for firm matches. Size is omitted from some rows. Given values are once, few, many or a class for expanded clones.

-	-	14	TRBV7-8	TRBJ1-4	CASRPDNTNEKLFF	TGTGCCAGCAGACCAGATAACACTAATGAAAAACTGTTTTTT
-	-	13	TRBV19	TRBJ1-2	CASNHRLDYGYTF	TGTGCCAGTAATCATAGACTCGACTATGGCTACACCTTC
-	-	18	TRBV5-4	TRBJ1-6	CASSSGGVRVSGNSPLHF	TGTGCCAGCAGCTCGGGGGGGGTTCGAGTCTCTGGGAATTCACCCCTCCACTTT
-	TRBD1	13	TRBV19	TRBJ2-1	CASSPGDRGLQFF	TGTGCCAGTAGTCCCGGGGACAGGGGGTTGCAGTTCTTC
-	-	18	TRBV21-1	TRBJ2-1	CASSKEHGLRLSYNEQFF	TGTGCCAGCAGCAAAGAACACGGGCTTCGACTATCCTACAATGAGCAGTTCTTC
-	-	15	TRBV7-8	TRBJ1-4	CASSLGSQGNEKLFF	TGTGCCAGCAGCTTAGGTTCTCAGGGGAACGAAAAACTGTTTTTT
-	-	15	TRBV5-1	TRBJ2-3	CASSSTDIFTDTQYF	TGCGCCAGCAGCTCGACAGACATATTCACAGATACGCAGTATTTT
-	TRBD1	14	TRBV27	TRBJ1-1	CASSHRQGNTEAFF	TGTGCCAGCAGTCATCGACAGGGGAACACTGAAGCTTTCTTT
-	-	15	TRBV27	TRBJ1-2	CASSLTGGLRYGYTF	TGTGCCAGCAGTTTAACGGGGGGGCTTAGGTATGGCTACACCTTC
-	-	12	TRBV4-1	TRBJ2-2	CASSPGSGELFF	TGCGCCAGCAGCCCAGGTTCCGGGGAGCTGTTTTTT
-	TRBD1	17	TRBV3-1/TRBV3-2	TRBJ1-1	CASKASIGTEMNTEAFF	TGTGCCAGCAAAGCCTCTATTGGGACAGAGATGAACACTGAAGCTTTCTTT
-	TRBD1	15	TRBV5-4	TRBJ2-2	CASSLDGTATGELFF	TGTGCCAGCAGCTTGGATGGGACAGCCACCGGGGAGCTGTTTTTT
-	-	14	TRBV7-9	TRBJ1-1	CASSLFGARTEAFF	TGTGCCAGCAGCTTATTTGGGGCGCGGACTGAAGCTTTCTTT
once	TRBD1	15	TRBV19	TRBJ2-4	CASSPTGASKNIQYF	TGTGCCAGTAGCCCGACAGGGGCTTCCAAAAACATTCAGTACTTC
once	-	10	TRBV2	TRBJ2-7	CASRLYEQYF	TGTGCCAGCAGACTGTACGAGCAGTACTTC
-	-	14	TRBV5-1	TRBJ1-1	CASSSQGGNTEAFF	TGCGCCAGCAGCTCACAGGGTGGGAACACTGAAGCTTTCTTT
once	-	13	TRBV25-1	TRBJ1-1	CASSDGHNTEAFF	TGTGCCAGCAGTGACGGACATAACACTGAAGCTTTCTTT
-	-	15	TRBV28	TRBJ1-1	CASSGSRGGWTEAFF	TGTGCCAGCAGTGGGAGCCGGGGGGGGTGGACTGAAGCTTTCTTT
-	TRBD2	18	TRBV19	TRBJ2-3	CASTLTSGRARGADTQYF	TGTGCCAGTACTTTGACTAGCGGGAGGGCCCGGGGAGCAGATACGCAGTATTTT
-	TRBD2	17	TRBV5-1	TRBJ2-1	CASSFFRSSGNMNEQFF	TGCGCCAGCAGCTTCTTTCGATCTAGCGGGAATATGAATGAGCAGTTCTTC
-	TRBD1	14	TRBV30	TRBJ1-5	CAWRATGANQPQHF	TGTGCCTGGAGGGCTACAGGGGCCAATCAGCCCCAGCATTTT
-	-	15	TRBV11-2	TRBJ2-1	CASSLAGGRLNEQFF	TGTGCCAGCAGCTTGGCTGGAGGGCGACTCAATGAGCAGTTCTTC
-	-	15	TRBV7-2	TRBJ1-2	CASSPRTVSDQGYTF	TGTGCCAGCAGCCCAAGGACAGTCTCAGATCAGGGCTACACCTTC
once	TRBD1	15	TRBV3-1/TRBV3-2	TRBJ1-5	CASSQAGQANQPQHF	TGTGCCAGCAGCCAGGCGGGACAGGCTAATCAGCCCCAGCATTTT
-	TRBD2	17	TRBV11-3	TRBJ2-5	CASSFTTLAGSQETQYF	TGTGCCAGCAGCTTCACCACTCTAGCGGGTTCCCAAGAGACCCAGTACTTC
-	-	14	TRBV30	TRBJ1-6	CAWRRGPNPSPLHF	TGTGCCTGGAGGCGGGGGCCGAATCCCTCACCCCTCCACTTT
-	TRBD1	17	TRBV24-1	TRBJ2-2	CATSDHGTGRSTGELFF	TGTGCCACCAGTGACCACGGGACAGGGAGGAGCACCGGGGAGCTGTTTTTT
once	-	14	TRBV19	TRBJ2-5	CASNSGGHQETQYF	TGTGCCAGCAACTCAGGGGGGCACCAAGAGACCCAGTACTTC
-	TRBD2	13	TRBV12-3/TRBV12-4	TRBJ2-1	CASRTHGRGGQFF	TGTGCCAGCCGTACGCATGGGAGGGGAGGGCAGTTCTTC
-	-	12	TRBV15	TRBJ1-5	CATSRPTQPQHF	TGTGCCACCAGCAGGCCTACTCAGCCCCAGCATTTT
few	-	17	TRBV11-2	TRBJ2-1	CASSSRRPGRDTNEQFF	TGTGCCAGCAGCTCCAGACGGCCCGGAAGGGACACGAATGAGCAGTTCTTC
-	-	15	TRBV6-6	TRBJ2-3	CASSYGTGNADTQYF	TGTGCCAGCAGCTATGGCACAGGGAACGCAGATACGCAGTATTTT
-	-	16	TRBV4-1	TRBJ2-6	CASSQENSSGANVLTF	TGCGCCAGCAGCCAAGAAAACTCCTCTGGGGCCAACGTCCTGACTTTC
-	TRBD1	14	TRBV2	TRBJ1-1	CASSSQGLNTEAFF	TGTGCCAGCTCCTCACAGGGGTTGAACACTGAAGCTTTCTTT
-	-	13	TRBV6-4	TRBJ1-5	CASSEHLNQPQHF	TGTGCCAGCAGTGAGCACTTAAATCAGCCCCAGCATTTT
-	TRBD1	14	TRBV5-1	TRBJ2-5	CASSQGQGGETQYF	TGCGCCAGCAGCCAAGGACAGGGTGGAGAGACCCAGTACTTC
-	-	14	TRBV7-2	TRBJ2-2	CASSSGEGTGELFF	TGTGCCAGCAGCTCAGGGGAGGGGACCGGGGAGCTGTTTTTT
few	-	11	TRBV13	TRBJ2-1	CASSFSAEQFF	TGTGCCAGCAGCTTTAGCGCGGAGCAGTTCTTC
few	-	20	TRBV7-5	TRBJ1-6	CVRSLRSGTPQRSYNSPLHF	TGTGTCAGAAGCTTACGCTCCGGGACACCACAGCGCTCCTATAATTCACCCCTCCACTTT
-	-	12	TRBV19	TRBJ1-1	CASSIAGAKAFF	TGTGCCAGTAGTATAGCAGGGGCAAAAGCTTTCTTT
-	TRBD2	16	TRBV18	TRBJ2-5	CASSPPGLAGGETQYF	TGTGCCAGCTCACCACCGGGACTAGCGGGGGGAGAGACCCAGTACTTC
-	TRBD2	15	TRBV7-2	TRBJ2-1	CAARVGTSGYNEQFF	TGTGCCGCTCGAGTAGGGACTAGCGGCTACAATGAGCAGTTCTTC
-	TRBD1	18	TRBV7-2	TRBJ1-1	CASSLFSGTGGANTEAFF	TGTGCCAGCAGCTTGTTTTCCGGGACAGGGGGCGCGAACACTGAAGCTTTCTTT
-	TRBD1	11	TRBV12-3/TRBV12-4	TRBJ1-2	CASRTGIGYTF	TGTGCCAGCAGGACAGGGATTGGCTACACCTTC
-	-	14	TRBV2	TRBJ2-3	CATLSPQGPDTQYF	TGTGCCACCCTCAGCCCCCAGGGTCCAGATACGCAGTATTTT
-	TRBD1	16	TRBV11-1	TRBJ2-5	CASSLVGQGARETQYF	TGTGCCAGCAGCTTAGTGGGACAGGGGGCTCGGGAGACCCAGTACTTC
-	TRBD1	18	TRBV5-4	TRBJ2-3	CASSAPGVGQGLSDTQYF	TGTGCCAGCAGCGCCCCAGGAGTAGGACAGGGACTTTCAGATACGCAGTATTTT
-	-	15	TRBV5-4	TRBJ2-2	CASSNRRENTGELFF	TGTGCCAGCAGCAACCGGCGGGAGAACACCGGGGAGCTGTTTTTT